These 32 T cell receptor beta chains originate from one sample sequenced in a study of graft-versus-host responses after intestinal transplantation. No antigen has been identified for these receptors. Generated by immunoSEQ multiplex PCR, the TCRdb table keeps only in-frame clones and is missing some. Of roughly 89,000 clones listed, approximately 90% were seen once; the top ten hold roughly 0.17%. The specimen comprised unstimulated CD4+ T cells sorted from spleen or lymph node cells, sampled before intestinal transplant. These receptors originate from a human donor who received an intestinal transplant.

The chain combines TRBV9 with TRBJ2-7; 11 bases line up with TRBD2. The germline CDR1 and CDR2 sequences are SGDLS and YYNGEE. The CDR3 has 16 amino acids. The trim removed 4 bases at V and 3 bases at J, leaving 9 bases unmatched. Here the CDR3 reads CASSFTGTSGNYEQYF. The CDR3 DNA reads TGTGCCAGCAGCTTTACCGGGACTAGCGGAAACTACGAGCAGTACTTC.

The V and J genes are TRBV9 and TRBJ2-3, with D uncertain. V lost 4 bases and J 1 base, leaving 10 bases between the germline ends. This CDR3 contains 14 residues. From germline, CDR1 is SGDLS and CDR2 YYNGEE. CDR3 sequence: CASSLERGTDTQYF. Here the CDR3 DNA reads TGTGCCAGCAGCCTGGAACGGGGCACAGATACGCAGTATTTT. The whole variable domain, filled in from reference TRBV9 and TRBJ2-3, reads DSGVTQTPKHLITATGQRVTLRCSPRSGDLSVYWYQQSLDQGLQFLIQYYNGEERAKGNILERFSAQQFPDLHSELNLSSLELGDSALYFCASSLERGTDTQYFGPGTRLTVL.

This clone appeared a single time. Here the CDR3 reads CATSRDRGAGMNTEAFF. CDR3 in DNA: TGTGCCACCAGCAGAGATCGCGGGGCGGGGATGAACACTGAAGCTTTCTTT. The V call is TRBV15, the J call TRBJ1-1, with D perhaps TRBD1 (5 bases). The CDR3 runs 17 residues. The V and J ends lost 0 bases and 0 bases respectively, with 14 bases between them. Germline assignment: CDR1 LNHNV and CDR2 YYDKDF (reference sequence).

The J gene is TRBJ2-4, the V gene TRBV27; possible D gene TRBD2, 6 bases. The CDR3 covers 14 residues. Germline loops: CDR1 MNHEY, CDR2 SMNVEV (reference sequence). Trimming took off 3 bases at V and 5 bases at J, with 11 bases between the two ends. The CDR3 DNA reads as TGTGCCAGCAGTTTGCGGGGTACGCAAAACATTCAGTACTTC. Translating it yields CASSLRGTQNIQYF.

The chain uses TRBV6-1 and TRBJ1-1; D gene uncertain. The germline gives CDR1 MNHNS, CDR2 SASEGT. V was clipped by 6 bases and J by 7 bases, with 18 bases between them. The CDR3 runs 14 residues. The CDR3 nucleotides are TGTGCCAGCAGGCGCGCCCCGCGGAAAATTGAAGCTTTCTTT. Its translation: CASRRAPRKIEAFF.

The genes are TRBV15 and TRBJ1-3, with TRBD1 as a possible D gene (6 bases). Germline CDR1 and CDR2: LNHNV and YYDKDF (reference sequence). Trimming cost V 1 base and J 0 bases, with 22 bases left between them. The CDR3 is 20 residues long. CDR3 sequence (DNA): TGTGCCACCAGCAGAGTCCCCAAGGTTTCAGGGGTGCTCTCTGGAAACACCATATATTTT. Its translation is CATSRVPKVSGVLSGNTIYF.

The rearrangement joins TRBV18 to TRBJ1-2, with 7 bases matching TRBD1. The ends lost 6 bases at V and 8 bases at J; junction bases unmatched: 9. Germline CDR1 is KGHSH and CDR2 is LQKENI. The CDR3 runs 13 residues. CDR3 protein: CASSRDREEGYTF. CDR3 in DNA: TGTGCCAGCTCCCGAGACAGGGAAGAAGGCTACACCTTC.

The CDR3 nucleotides read TGTGCCAGCTCACCACAGCTAGCGGGTATGGGAAAATACAATGAGCAGTTCTTC. Translating it yields CASSPQLAGMGKYNEQFF. This chain joins TRBV18 and TRBJ2-1; 8 bases map to TRBD2. Trimming at V came to 1 base and at J to 4 bases, leaving 12 bases not matched to a gene. Germline V CDR1 and CDR2: KGHSH, LQKENI. The CDR3 runs 18 residues.

The V gene is TRBV4-2, the J gene TRBJ2-7; perhaps TRBD2 as D (5 bases). V was trimmed by 1 base and J by 3 bases, leaving 13 bases between them. The CDR3 has 15 residues. Looked up from germline, CDR1 is LGHNA and CDR2 is YNFKEQ. CDR3 sequence: CASSQASPLSYEQYF. The CDR3 DNA is TGTGCCAGCAGCCAAGCTAGCCCTCTAAGCTACGAGCAGTACTTC.

The CDR3 DNA follows: TGTGCCAGCAGCGTAGTAGGGGACCAAGAGACCCAGTACTTC. Translated: CASSVVGDQETQYF. The chain recombines TRBV9 with TRBJ2-5; tentative D call: TRBD1 (5 bases). Germline loops: CDR1 SGDLS, CDR2 YYNGEE. CDR3 length equals 14 residues. Trimming pared 0 bases from V and 0 bases from J, leaving 6 bases between.

The chain couples TRBV11-2 to TRBJ1-2, with D unresolved. V was trimmed by 3 bases and J by 2 bases, leaving 7 bases between them. The CDR3 is made up of 13 amino acids. Germline assignment: CDR1 SGHAT and CDR2 FQNNGV. The CDR3 reads CASSLSMNYGYTF. DNA for the CDR3: TGTGCCAGCAGCTTGAGCATGAACTATGGCTACACCTTC.

V gene TRBV28 combines with J gene TRBJ2-2; 11 bases line up with TRBD1. The CDR3 has 16 amino acids. The V gene's germline CDR1 is MDHEN and CDR2 SYDVKM. The V gene end was trimmed by 5 bases and the J gene end by 7 bases; junction bases not matched to a gene: 9. The CDR3 bases are TGTGCCAGCAGTCCGTGGACAGGGGGCAAAGGCGGGGAGCTGTTTTTT. It specifies CASSPWTGGKGGELFF. Complete variable domain (other parts from reference TRBV28 and TRBJ2-2): DVKVTQSSRYLVKRTGEKVFLECVQDMDHENMFWYRQDPGLGLRLIYFSYDVKMKEKGDIPEGYSVSREKKERFSLILESASTNQTSMYLCASSPWTGGKGGELFFGEGSRLTVL.

V usage is TRBV5-1 and J usage is TRBJ1-1; a possible D gene is TRBD1 (6 bases). Germline-derived CDR1 and CDR2 are SGHRS and YFSETQ. CDR3 length: 14 residues. Trimming stripped 4 bases from V and 1 base from J, with 11 bases between. The CDR3: CASSLQTGNTEAFF. The CDR3 DNA sequence: TGCGCCAGCAGCCTACAGACAGGGAACACTGAAGCTTTCTTT.

This clone showed up just once. The chain employs TRBV6-1 and TRBJ1-2; possible D gene TRBD1, 5 bases. This CDR3 region has 14 residues. V lost 5 bases and J 6 bases, leaving 16 bases between the germline ends. Germline V gene sequence: CDR1 MNHNS, CDR2 SASEGT. CDR3 nucleotide sequence: TGTGCCAGCAGTTCCTGGACACTGGCGGATGGCTACACCTTC. Its protein product is CASSSWTLADGYTF.

This chain joins TRBV6-5 and TRBJ2-2; D is unclear. Trimming cost V 0 bases and J 4 bases, with 3 bases left between them. Germline CDR1 MNHEY, CDR2 SVGAGI. The CDR3 is 13 amino acids. The CDR3 sequence: CASSYSITGELFF. The CDR3 bases are TGTGCCAGCAGTTACTCTATCACCGGGGAGCTGTTTTTT.

This chain joins TRBV5-1 and TRBJ2-1; 11 bases are shared with TRBD2. The CDR3 is made up of 15 amino acids. CDR1 and CDR2 (germline): SGHRS, YFSETQ. J gave up 6 bases and V 2 bases, and 4 bases lay outside the gene matches. CDR3 region: CASSFITSGSNEQFF. CDR3 coding DNA: TGCGCCAGCAGCTTTATAACTAGCGGGAGCAATGAGCAGTTCTTC.

The CDR3 DNA reads TGTGCCAGCAGCTCGACAGGGGTGGGGAACACTGAAGCTTTCTTT. It yields the protein CASSSTGVGNTEAFF. J is TRBJ1-1 and V is TRBV28; 8 positions agree with TRBD1. The CDR3 consists of 15 residues. Germline V gene lookup returns CDR1 MDHEN and CDR2 SYDVKM. Trimming took 6 bases from V and 1 from J; bases not matched to a gene: 7.

DNA for the CDR3: TGTGCCAGCTCACCCTATCCCAATGGCTACACCTTC. It is translated as CASSPYPNGYTF. The chain has TRBV18 and TRBJ1-2; the D is unclear. Germline V gene data show CDR1 as KGHSH and CDR2 as LQKENI. V lost 3 bases and J 6 bases, leaving 8 bases between the germline ends. The CDR3 has 12 residues.

This rearrangement joins TRBV5-1 to TRBJ2-5, with D unclear. The V gene lost 0 bases and the J gene lost 2 bases, with 5 bases spanning the gap. This CDR3 has 13 residues. Germline V gene lookup returns CDR1 SGHRS and CDR2 YFSETQ. The CDR3 nucleotides read TGCGCCAGCAGCTTGGCCCCACAAGAGACCCAGTACTTC. Translation: CASSLAPQETQYF.

The rearrangement joins TRBV30 to TRBJ1-4, with TRBD1 identical over 8 bases. With V trimmed by 2 bases and J by 4 bases, 6 bases remained unmatched. The germline V gene has CDR1 GTSNPN and CDR2 SVGIG (reference sequence). The CDR3 is 15 amino acids. The DNA of the CDR3 is TGTGCCTGGAGTATAAGACAGGGGCTTAATGAAAAACTGTTTTTT. Amino acids: CAWSIRQGLNEKLFF.

The table lists this clone with a count of one. V is TRBV29-1 and J is TRBJ2-7; TRBD1 matches at 9 bases. V trimming: 3 bases; J trimming: 6 bases; junction bases outside the gene matches: 6. The CDR3 contains 13 residues. Germline CDR1 is SQVTM and CDR2 is ANQGSEA. The CDR3 region is CSVEGQGRTEQYF. As DNA, the CDR3 is TGCAGCGTTGAGGGACAGGGTCGAACCGAGCAGTACTTC.

The genes are TRBV6-1 and TRBJ1-4; D is perhaps TRBD1 (5 bases). The V gene lost 2 bases and the J gene lost 3 bases, with 16 bases spanning the gap. Germline V gene lookup returns CDR1 MNHNS and CDR2 SASEGT. The CDR3 covers 17 residues. This CDR3 reads CASSESSGQRPNEKLFF. CDR3 coding DNA: TGTGCCAGCAGTGAAAGCTCAGGACAACGCCCTAATGAAAAACTGTTTTTT.

The V gene is TRBV29-1, the J gene TRBJ1-2; maybe TRBD1 (5 bases). Germline-derived CDR1 and CDR2 are SQVTM and ANQGSEA. CDR3 size: 17 residues. Deletions cut 0 bases from V and 8 bases from J, with 25 bases between. CDR3 nucleotides: TGCAGCGTTGAAGATCCCGGGGACTATTCCAGACCTAGGGGCTACACCTTC. Translation gives CSVEDPGDYSRPRGYTF.

The V and J genes are TRBV21-1 and TRBJ1-2; the table names TRBD1, a call not compared with the DNA. TRBV21-1 is reported as a pseudogene. CDR3 length: 16 residues. In DNA, the CDR3 is TGTGCCAGCATCCCGGGACAGGGGGCTGTCTCTGCTGGCTACACCTTC. Amino acids: CASIPGQGAVSAGYTF.

The chain has TRBV19 and TRBJ2-3, with 9 bases that match TRBD2. This CDR3 has 14 amino acids. Per the germline V gene, CDR1 is LNHDA and CDR2 is SQIVND (reference sequence). Trimming took 7 bases from V and 4 from J; bases not matched to a gene: 6. The CDR3 sequence is CASIDSGSADTQYF. DNA for the CDR3: TGTGCCAGTATAGATAGCGGGAGTGCAGATACGCAGTATTTT.

The table lists this clone with a count of one. This chain uses TRBV30 with TRBJ2-7; 11 bases align to TRBD2. V dropped 6 bases and J dropped 2; count of bases not matched to a gene: 3. This CDR3 contains 13 residues. CDR1 and CDR2 from the germline V gene are GTSNPN and SVGIG (reference sequence). This chain's CDR3 is CACTGLAAYEQYF. CDR3 nucleotide sequence: TGTGCCTGCACGGGACTAGCGGCCTACGAGCAGTACTTC.

The J gene is TRBJ2-5, the V gene TRBV6-1; 7 bases line up with TRBD2. CDR1 MNHNS and CDR2 SASEGT come from the germline V gene. Trimming took 6 bases from V and 1 from J; bases not matched to a gene: 2. The CDR3 loop spans 13 amino acids. CDR3 nucleotides: TGTGCCAGCAGCCTAGCGGTCCAAGAGACCCAGTACTTC. Translated: CASSLAVQETQYF.

The V call is TRBV6-1, the J call TRBJ1-2; TRBD1 might be the D (6 bases). V was pared by 6 bases and J by 6 bases, with 17 bases between. From germline, CDR1 is MNHNS and CDR2 SASEGT. This CDR3 has 14 amino acids. The CDR3 spells CASRRDNSEHGYTF. As DNA, the CDR3 is TGTGCCAGCAGAAGGGACAACTCAGAGCATGGCTACACCTTC.

The chain combines TRBV30 with TRBJ2-7; D perhaps matches TRBD1 (5 bases). V lost 3 bases and J 3 bases, leaving 9 bases between the germline ends. CDR1 is GTSNPN, CDR2 SVGIG, per germline (reference sequence). The length of the CDR3 is 12 residues. The CDR3 DNA reads as TGTGCCTGGAGGGACGACAGCTACGAGCAGTACTTC. Amino acid sequence: CAWRDDSYEQYF.

V gene TRBV7-9 combines with J gene TRBJ1-3; D gene uncertain. Trimming left V 1 base short and J 0 bases short, with 7 bases between. Germline-derived CDR1 and CDR2 are SEHNR and FQNEAQ (reference sequence). The CDR3 is made up of 15 amino acids. This chain's CDR3 is CASSLGAGSGNTIYF. Here the CDR3 DNA reads TGTGCCAGCAGCTTAGGAGCTGGCTCTGGAAACACCATATATTTT.

The chain links TRBV5-1 to TRBJ2-7; 8 nucleotides line up with TRBD2. Germline values: CDR1 SGHRS, CDR2 YFSETQ. The V gene end was trimmed by 2 bases and the J gene end by 3 bases; junction bases not matched to a gene: 7. The CDR3 has 15 amino acids. DNA of the CDR3: TGCGCCAGCAGCTTATCAAGCGGGAGTAGCTACGAGCAGTACTTC. It translates to CASSLSSGSSYEQYF. Full variable domain (outside the CDR3, taken from reference TRBV5-1 and TRBJ2-7): KAGVTQTPRYLIKTRGQQVTLSCSPISGHRSVSWYQQTPGQGLQFLFEYFSETQRNKGNFPGRFSGRQFSNSRSEMNVSTLELGDSALYLCASSLSSGSSYEQYFGPGTRLTVT.

The genes are TRBV29-1 and TRBJ2-7; 11 bases match TRBD1. Trimming cost V 6 bases and J 5 bases; bases outside gene matches: 9. CDR3 length: 14 residues. Germline loops: CDR1 SQVTM, CDR2 ANQGSEA. CDR3 coding DNA: TGCAGCGTAGGAAGGACAGGGGGCTTCCACGAGCAGTACTTC. This gives the protein CSVGRTGGFHEQYF.